One and the same sample provided the 13 T cell receptor beta chains below, sequenced in a study of T cell responses to AZD1222 COVID-19 vaccine. Some clones are missing from TCRdb's copy, which holds only in-frame ones; the method was immunoSEQ multiplex PCR. Found here are about 120,000 clones, approximately 94% of them singletons; the top ten hold 5%. Source: peripheral blood, taken 28 days after the second AZD1222 dose. The receptors derive from an adult who received the AZD1222 COVID-19 vaccine.

J is TRBJ2-1 and V is TRBV21-1; no check of the table's D call, TRBD2, against the DNA was made. TRBV21-1 is given as a pseudogene. The CDR3 spans 17 residues. The CDR3 sequence is CASSKSVDGGDYNEQFF. CDR3 bases: TGTGCCAGCAGCAAATCGGTAGACGGCGGGGATTACAATGAGCAGTTCTTC.

The chain has TRBV2 and TRBJ2-3; D might be TRBD1 or TRBD2, each matching 5 bases. The V end was cut by 2 bases, the J end by 6 bases, with 18 bases between. The germline V gene encodes CDR1 SNHLY and CDR2 FYNNEI. This CDR3 spans 16 amino acids. CDR3 residues: CASSERSGPWGDTQYF. The CDR3 nucleotides read TGTGCCAGCAGTGAAAGGTCAGGGCCATGGGGGGATACGCAGTATTTT. The full variable domain, in which reference TRBV2 and TRBJ2-3 provide the parts outside the CDR3, is EPEVTQTPSHQVTQMGQEVILRCVPISNHLYFYWYRQILGQKVEFLVSFYNNEISEKSEIFDDQFSVERPDGSNFTLKIRSTKLEDSAMYFCASSERSGPWGDTQYFGPGTRLTVL.

The chain links TRBV6-5 to TRBJ1-3; TRBD1 is a possible D gene (5 bases). Trimming pared 7 bases from V and 0 bases from J, leaving 13 bases between. This CDR3 has 15 residues. Germline V lookup: CDR1 MNHEY, CDR2 SVGAGI. This chain's CDR3 is CASMGPFLSGNTIYF. The CDR3 nucleotides read TGTGCCAGCATGGGACCGTTCCTCTCTGGAAACACCATATATTTT.

The chain joins TRBV14 to TRBJ1-1, with a weak D call TRBD1 (5 bases). The ends were cut back, 2 bases at V and 4 bases at J, with 14 bases in the middle. Germline-derived CDR1 and CDR2 are SGHDN and FVKESK. The CDR3 contains 15 residues. Here the CDR3 reads CASSQLWGGGTEAFF. The CDR3 nucleotides are TGTGCCAGCAGCCAATTATGGGGCGGGGGCACTGAAGCTTTCTTT. The complete variable domain, with remaining parts taken from reference TRBV14 and TRBJ1-1, reads EAGVTQFPSHSVIEKGQTVTLRCDPISGHDNLYWYRRVMGKEIKFLLHFVKESKQDESGMPNNRFLAERTGGTYSTLKVQPAELEDSGVYFCASSQLWGGGTEAFFGQGTRLTVV.

V and J are TRBV6-1 and TRBJ2-7; no firm D call. V lost 1 base to trimming and J lost 2 bases, with 3 bases between them. CDR3 size: 12 residues. Germline assignment: CDR1 MNHNS and CDR2 SASEGT. CDR3 protein: CASSEVAYEQYF. The DNA for the CDR3 is TGTGCCAGCAGTGAAGTAGCCTACGAGCAGTACTTC.

The V and J genes are TRBV19 and TRBJ2-1; 7 nucleotides align to TRBD1. Germline V gene sequence: CDR1 LNHDA, CDR2 SQIVND (reference sequence). CDR3 size: 13 residues. Germline trimming cut 3 bases from V and 7 bases from J; bases unmatched to any gene: 3. The CDR3 DNA is TGTGCCAGTAGTATGGGACAGACTAATGAGCAGTTCTTC. Its protein product is CASSMGQTNEQFF.

The gene calls are TRBV5-1 and TRBJ1-2; D ambiguous. CDR1 and CDR2 from the germline V gene are SGHRS and YFSETQ. The ends were cut back, 3 bases at V and 0 bases at J, with 6 bases in the middle. There are 13 residues in the CDR3. CDR3 coding DNA: TGCGCCAGCAGCTCCAGTTCTAACTATGGCTACACCTTC. Translating it yields CASSSSSNYGYTF.

J is TRBJ2-3 and V is TRBV5-1; TRBD1 agrees at 8 bases. The CDR3 contains 17 residues. V lost 0 bases to trimming and J lost 3 bases; unmatched junction nucleotides: 9. Germline V gene sequence: CDR1 SGHRS, CDR2 YFSETQ. The CDR3 here is CASSLEGSGGVTDTQYF. The CDR3, as DNA: TGCGCCAGCAGCTTGGAGGGCTCAGGGGGCGTAACAGATACGCAGTATTTT.

This clone was detected once. V and J are TRBV6-5 and TRBJ2-5; 10 nucleotides line up with TRBD2. Germline CDR1 is MNHEY and CDR2 is SVGAGI. CDR3 length: 15 amino acids. V lost 6 bases, J lost 1 base, and 5 bases stayed unmatched. The CDR3 DNA follows: TGTGCCAGCAGCCGATCTAGCGGGGGCCAAGAGACCCAGTACTTC. It is translated as CASSRSSGGQETQYF.

The J gene is TRBJ2-3, the V gene TRBV19, with D possibly being TRBD2 (5 bases). There are 14 residues in the CDR3. V lost 1 base and J lost 2, with 7 bases in between. Germline CDR1 and CDR2: LNHDA and SQIVND (reference sequence). This chain's CDR3 is CASSIGLNTDTQYF. The CDR3 coding sequence is TGTGCCAGTAGTATAGGACTAAACACAGATACGCAGTATTTT. The variable domain in full, with the rest retrieved from reference TRBV19 and TRBJ2-3, is DGGITQSPKYLFRKEGQNVTLSCEQNLNHDAMYWYRQDPGQGLRLIYYSQIVNDFQKGDIAEGYSVSREKKESFPLTVTSAQKNPTAFYLCASSIGLNTDTQYFGPGTRLTVL.

This chain joins TRBV29-1 and TRBJ2-3; 12 bases line up with TRBD1. J was trimmed by 6 bases and V by 5 bases; bases with no gene match: 6. This CDR3 spans 14 amino acids. In germline, CDR1 is SQVTM, CDR2 ANQGSEA. CDR3 nucleotide sequence: TGCAGCGTTACCCGGGACAGGGGGCTGGATACGCAGTATTTT. It specifies CSVTRDRGLDTQYF.

This clone was seen just once. V usage is TRBV5-1 and J usage is TRBJ2-2; 11 positions match TRBD2. Germline assignment: CDR1 SGHRS and CDR2 YFSETQ. The V gene end was trimmed by 3 bases and the J gene end by 0 bases; junction bases not matched to a gene: 4. The CDR3 spans 17 residues. As DNA, the CDR3 is TGCGCCAGCAGCTCTGGACTAGCGGGTACGAACACCGGGGAGCTGTTTTTT. It encodes CASSSGLAGTNTGELFF.

The gene calls are TRBV10-1 and TRBJ2-1, with 7 bases identical to TRBD1. The ends lost 3 bases at V and 10 bases at J; junction bases unmatched: 12. The CDR3 covers 15 residues. Per the germline V gene, CDR1 is WNHNN and CDR2 is SYGVQD (reference sequence). CDR3 residues: CASSDPGTGVNEQFF. CDR3 bases: TGCGCCAGCAGTGATCCGGGCACAGGGGTGAACGAGCAGTTCTTC.